The 20 T cell receptor beta chains given below trace back to one sample, sequenced in a study of T cells in Graves' hyperthyroidism and ophthalmopathy. Amplified TCR beta CDR3 regions derived from RNA transcripts. Researchers ran a first-round RT-PCR on the TCR CDR3 using the HTBI primer set. One entry per CDR3 protein results from TCRdb running MiXCR on the multiplex PCR reads. The sample yields fewer than 350,000 distinct CDR3 sequences, around 15% seen once. The specimen was blood. These receptor sequences come from a woman in her 50s with Graves' hyperthyroidism that later progressed to Graves' ophthalmopathy.

This clonotype was recorded many times. The chain couples TRBV2 to TRBJ2-5; D ambiguous. This CDR3 contains 10 residues. Germline V gives CDR1 SNHLY, CDR2 FYNNEI. The germline V and J ends were trimmed by 7 bases and 4 bases, with 4 bases remaining between them. The CDR3 DNA is TGTGCCAGCAAAGTAGAGACCCAGTACTTC. Protein: CASKVETQYF.

This clonotype was observed a handful of times. The J gene is TRBJ2-5, the V gene TRBV19, with D tentatively TRBD1 or TRBD2 (6 bases each). The CDR3 length is 14 residues. Between the trimmed V and J ends, which lost 7 bases and 1 base, there was a span of 13 bases. From germline, CDR1 is LNHDA and CDR2 SQIVND (reference sequence). The CDR3 loop is CASTTGAAQETQYF. CDR3 bases: TGTGCCAGTACCACGGGGGCAGCCCAAGAGACCCAGTACTTC.

J is TRBJ2-1 and V is TRBV7-3, with 12 bases matching TRBD2. Looked up from germline, CDR1 is SGHTA and CDR2 is FQGTGA. Trimming cost V 3 bases and J 4 bases; bases outside gene matches: 10. CDR3 length equals 18 residues. The chain's CDR3 is CASSLGPGLAGSYNEQFF. In DNA, the CDR3 is TGTGCCAGCAGCTTGGGACCGGGACTAGCGGGTAGTTACAATGAGCAGTTCTTC. The full variable domain, rest sourced from reference TRBV7-3 and TRBJ2-1, is GAGVSQTPSNKVTEKGKYVELRCDPISGHTALYWYRQSLGQGPEFLIYFQGTGAADDSGLPNDRFFAVRPEGSVSTLKIQRTERGDSAVYLCASSLGPGLAGSYNEQFFGPGTRLTVL.

In its sample, this clonotype was seen many times. The chain has TRBV11-2 and TRBJ2-3; TRBD2 matches at 10 bases. The CDR3 loop spans 18 amino acids. Trimming at V came to 1 base and at J to 1 base, leaving 8 bases not matched to a gene. CDR1 is SGHAT, CDR2 FQNNGV, per germline. The CDR3 nucleotides are TGTGCCAGCAGCTTAGGGATTAGCGGGAGGCGGGGCACAGATACGCAGTATTTT. Its protein product is CASSLGISGRRGTDTQYF.

On this clonotype itself: A much larger clone lies a single base off, so this may be a read error. The chain employs TRBV10-3 and TRBJ1-4, with a weak D call TRBD1 (5 bases). There are 17 residues in the CDR3. Germline V gene data show CDR1 as ENHRY and CDR2 as SYGVKD. CDR3 sequence: CAISEGTWFKENEKLVF. CDR3 nucleotides: TGTGCCATCAGTGAGGGGACCTGGTTCAAAGAGAATGAAAAACTGGTTTTT.

V and J are TRBV13 and TRBJ2-7, with 9 bases matching TRBD1. The CDR3 loop spans 16 amino acids. Germline-derived CDR1 and CDR2 are PRHDT and FYEKMQ (reference sequence). The junction had 9 bases not matched to a gene; V was cut back by 4 bases and J by 2 bases. CDR3 sequence reads: CASSSLRDRVTYEQYF. In DNA, the CDR3 is TGTGCCAGCAGCTCATTACGGGACAGGGTTACCTACGAGCAGTACTTC.

This clonotype was counted ten times or more. The chain combines TRBV19 with TRBJ1-5; D remains unclear. Germline-derived CDR1 and CDR2 are LNHDA and SQIVND (reference sequence). V was pared by 3 bases and J by 3 bases, with 15 bases between. The CDR3 sequence is 16 residues long. The CDR3 DNA reads TGTGCCAGTAGTATTCGGTTCCTCTCTAACAATCAGCCCCAGCATTTT. Protein sequence: CASSIRFLSNNQPQHF.

This chain connects TRBV9 to TRBJ2-7; 8 positions match TRBD1. CDR3 length equals 15 residues. After removal of 3 bases from V and 2 bases from J, the junction contained 7 bases not matched to a gene. Germline V CDR1 and CDR2: SGDLS, YYNGEE. In DNA form, the CDR3 reads TGTGCCAGCAGCGCCCGGACAGGGAGGACCTACGAGCAGTACTTC. This translates into CASSARTGRTYEQYF.

This clonotype was observed many times. The chain couples TRBV12-3 or TRBV12-4 to TRBJ2-2; TRBD1 or TRBD2 may be the D gene (5 bases each). Trimming pared 4 bases from V and 6 bases from J, leaving 18 bases between. There are 16 residues in the CDR3. DNA for the CDR3: TGTGCCAGCAGTTCCCGGGACCTCCGAGAGGCCGGGGAGCTGTTTTTT. Translated: CASSSRDLREAGELFF.

This clonotype occurred many times. The chain is built from TRBV20-1 and TRBJ2-5; 11 bases are a match to TRBD2. This CDR3 is built from 15 residues. V shed 7 bases and J 3 bases; nucleotides not matched to a gene: 10. CDR1 DFQATT and CDR2 SNEGSKA come from the germline V gene (reference sequence). This chain's CDR3 is CSGDSGRDFKETQYF. DNA of the CDR3: TGCAGTGGAGATAGCGGGAGGGACTTTAAAGAGACCCAGTACTTC.

The chain recombines TRBV7-6 with TRBJ2-5, with D perhaps TRBD1 (6 bases). Germline-derived CDR1 and CDR2 are SGHVS and FNYEAQ. Trimming took off 6 bases at V and 5 bases at J, with 13 bases between the two ends. The length of the CDR3 is 13 residues. The CDR3 is CASSQGGWETQYF. The DNA for the CDR3 is TGTGCCAGCAGTCAAGGGGGATGGGAGACCCAGTACTTC.

This clonotype was counted at least ten times. CDR3 DNA sequence: TGCAGCCTTGGTCCGGGAAGGGGCGCGGAGACCCAGTACTTC. It codes for CSLGPGRGAETQYF. J is TRBJ2-5 and V is TRBV29-1; TRBD1 or TRBD2 may be the D gene (5 bases each). The germline gives CDR1 SQVTM, CDR2 ANQGSEA. Trimming removed 8 bases at V and 5 bases at J, with 21 bases between. The CDR3 sequence is 14 residues long. The full variable domain, rest sourced from reference TRBV29-1 and TRBJ2-5, is SAVISQKPSRDICQRGTSLTIQCQVDSQVTMMFWYRQQPGQSLTLIATANQGSEATYESGFVIDKFPISRPNLTFSTLTVSNMSPEDSSIYLCSLGPGRGAETQYFGPGTRLLVL.

In this sample, this clonotype turned up many times. A clone one base away is much larger, so this may be a read error. The rearrangement uses TRBV5-1 and TRBJ1-1; D remains unclear. Germline CDR1 reads SGHRS; CDR2 reads YFSETQ. The germline V and J ends were trimmed by 0 bases and 1 base, with 4 bases remaining between them. The CDR3 has 13 residues. This chain's CDR3 is CASSLEANTEAFF. As DNA, the CDR3 is TGCGCCAGCAGCTTGGAGGCGAACACTGAAGCTTTCTTT.

The rearrangement uses TRBV30 and TRBJ1-5, with D uncertain. The CDR3 runs 15 residues. CDR1 is GTSNPN and CDR2 is SVGIG in the germline V gene (reference sequence). V lost 0 bases to trimming and J lost 3 bases, with 12 bases between them. The CDR3 loop is CAWSVRGQYNQPQHF. The CDR3 DNA follows: TGTGCCTGGAGTGTACGAGGGCAGTACAATCAGCCCCAGCATTTT.

In this sample, this clonotype turned up many times. The chain employs TRBV28 and TRBJ2-2; D gene unclear. From germline, CDR1 is MDHEN and CDR2 SYDVKM. V was pared by 2 bases and J by 0 bases, with 19 bases between. The CDR3 covers 19 residues. The CDR3 sequence: CASSLAFSQRGSNTGELFF. As DNA, the CDR3 is TGTGCCAGCAGTTTAGCCTTTAGTCAGCGTGGTTCGAACACCGGGGAGCTGTTTTTT.

There are many counts of this clonotype. This chain's CDR3 is CASSLGQGETQYF. DNA for the CDR3: TGTGCCAGCAGCTTAGGACAGGGGGAGACCCAGTACTTC. The chain is built from TRBV2 and TRBJ2-5, with 9 positions matching TRBD1. Trimming took 6 bases from V and 5 from J; bases not matched to a gene: 4. Germline CDR1 and CDR2: SNHLY and FYNNEI. This CDR3 has 13 amino acids.

In its sample, this clonotype was seen many times. The J gene is TRBJ2-7, the V gene TRBV11-2; 7 nucleotides line up with TRBD1. V was pared by 1 base and J by 4 bases, with 7 bases of the junction left unmatched. Germline CDR1 and CDR2: SGHAT and FQNNGV. CDR3 length equals 15 residues. This chain's CDR3 is CASSLAQGDMYEQYF. CDR3 in DNA: TGTGCCAGCAGCTTAGCCCAGGGGGATATGTACGAGCAGTACTTC.

This clonotype was recorded at least ten times. The V and J genes are TRBV2 and TRBJ2-2; 10 positions match TRBD1. V lost 7 bases, J lost 4 bases, and 3 bases stayed unmatched. The CDR3 loop spans 14 amino acids. Germline loops: CDR1 SNHLY, CDR2 FYNNEI. The CDR3 nucleotides read TGTGCCAGCAACCGGGACAGGGGCACCGGGGAGCTGTTTTTT. It encodes CASNRDRGTGELFF.

This clonotype was counted ten times or more. V gene TRBV28 combines with J gene TRBJ2-3; 7 positions agree with TRBD1. The CDR3 loop spans 15 amino acids. Germline CDR1 MDHEN, CDR2 SYDVKM. Trimming removed 9 bases from V and 2 bases from J; junction bases left unmatched: 11. The CDR3 is CASQPTGRFTDTQYF. The CDR3 nucleotides are TGTGCCAGTCAACCGACAGGGCGATTCACAGATACGCAGTATTTT.

This clonotype was counted at least ten times. The gene calls are TRBV9 and TRBJ1-2, with a possible D match to TRBD1 (6 bases). CDR1 and CDR2 from the germline V gene are SGDLS and YYNGEE. Trimming removed 3 bases from V and 8 bases from J, with 20 bases in between. This CDR3 region has 15 residues. CDR3 coding DNA: TGTGCCAGCAGCGCCGGGACATCGAGGTCGGGCGGCTACACCTTC. Its protein is CASSAGTSRSGGYTF. The variable domain in full, completed from reference TRBV9 and TRBJ1-2, reads DSGVTQTPKHLITATGQRVTLRCSPRSGDLSVYWYQQSLDQGLQFLIQYYNGEERAKGNILERFSAQQFPDLHSELNLSSLELGDSALYFCASSAGTSRSGGYTFGSGTRLTVV.